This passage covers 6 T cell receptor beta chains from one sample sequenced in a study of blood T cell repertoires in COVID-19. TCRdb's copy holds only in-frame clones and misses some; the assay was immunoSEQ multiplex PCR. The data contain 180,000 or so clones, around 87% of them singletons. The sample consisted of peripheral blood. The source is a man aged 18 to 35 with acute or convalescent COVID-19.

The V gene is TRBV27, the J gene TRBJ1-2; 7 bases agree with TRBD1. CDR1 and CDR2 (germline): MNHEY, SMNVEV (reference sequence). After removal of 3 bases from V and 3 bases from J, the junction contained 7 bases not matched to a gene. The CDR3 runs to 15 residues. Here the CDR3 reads CASSLKTGRYYGYTF. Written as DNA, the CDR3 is TGTGCCAGCAGTTTGAAGACAGGGCGCTACTATGGCTACACCTTC.

CDR3 region: CASSQGAGNQPQHF. DNA for the CDR3: TGCGCCAGCAGCCAGGGGGCGGGCAATCAGCCCCAGCATTTT. The chain links TRBV4-1 to TRBJ1-5, with D maybe TRBD1 (6 bases). The length of the CDR3 is 14 residues. Trimming took 3 bases from V and 2 from J, leaving 8 bases between them. CDR1 and CDR2 from the germline V gene are MGHRA and YSYEKL.

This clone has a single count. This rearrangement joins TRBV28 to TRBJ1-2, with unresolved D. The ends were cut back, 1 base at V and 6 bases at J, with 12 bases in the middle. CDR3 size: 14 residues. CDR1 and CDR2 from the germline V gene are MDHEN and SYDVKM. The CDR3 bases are TGTGCCAGCAGTTTATTCCTGTTTGTTCATGGCTACACCTTC. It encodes CASSLFLFVHGYTF.

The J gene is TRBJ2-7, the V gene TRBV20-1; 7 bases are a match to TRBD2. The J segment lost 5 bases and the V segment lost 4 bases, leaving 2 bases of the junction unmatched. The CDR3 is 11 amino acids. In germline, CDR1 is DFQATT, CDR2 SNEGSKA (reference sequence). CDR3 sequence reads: CSATGRDEQYF. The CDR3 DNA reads TGCAGTGCTACGGGGAGGGACGAGCAGTACTTC.

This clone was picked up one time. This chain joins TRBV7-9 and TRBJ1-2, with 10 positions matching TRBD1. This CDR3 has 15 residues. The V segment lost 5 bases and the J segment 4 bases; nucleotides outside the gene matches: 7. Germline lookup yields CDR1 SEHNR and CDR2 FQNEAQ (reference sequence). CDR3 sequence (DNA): TGTGCCAGCAGCACGACAGGGGGCGAGGTCTATGGCTACACCTTC. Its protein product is CASSTTGGEVYGYTF.

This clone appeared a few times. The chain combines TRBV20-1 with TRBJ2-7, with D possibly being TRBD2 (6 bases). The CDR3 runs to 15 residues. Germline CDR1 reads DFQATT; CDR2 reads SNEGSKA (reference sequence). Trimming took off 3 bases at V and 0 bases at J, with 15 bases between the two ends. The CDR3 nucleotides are TGCAGTGCTAGTGCCGGGACTTCGACCTCCTACGAGCAGTACTTC. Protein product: CSASAGTSTSYEQYF.